One sample yielded the 27 T cell receptor beta chains listed below, sequenced in a study of blood T cell repertoires in COVID-19. Generated by immunoSEQ multiplex PCR, the TCRdb table keeps only in-frame clones and is missing some. The table includes about 180,000 clones, more than 75% detected once. The sequencing sample was made of PBMCs or T cells enriched from blood (not recorded which). Source of these receptors: a man in his sixties who had been exposed to COVID-19.

The CDR3 DNA is TGTGCCAGCAGAGTAACAGGGGGCGCTGAAGCTTTCTTT. Translated, it gives CASRVTGGAEAFF. The chain couples TRBV6-5 to TRBJ1-1; 9 nucleotides agree with TRBD1. Germline CDR1 and CDR2: MNHEY and SVGAGI. The CDR3 has 13 residues. V was pared by 6 bases and J by 6 bases, with 5 bases of the junction left unmatched.

The rearrangement links TRBV2 to TRBJ1-4; D uncertain. The germline V gene has CDR1 SNHLY and CDR2 FYNNEI. This CDR3 is 14 amino acids long. Between the trimmed V and J ends, which lost 4 bases and 8 bases, there was a span of 14 bases. CDR3 DNA sequence: TGTGCCAGCAGTGTAGGCGGTTCTCGGGAAAAACTGTTTTTT. It specifies CASSVGGSREKLFF.

This clone has a handful of counts. The rearrangement links TRBV7-9 to TRBJ2-7; 9 positions match TRBD1. V was pared by 1 base and J by 0 bases, with 4 bases of the junction left unmatched. Germline CDR1 SEHNR, CDR2 FQNEAQ (reference sequence). The length of the CDR3 is 16 residues. As DNA, the CDR3 is TGTGCCAGCAGCTTAGTGGTGACAGGGGGCTCCTACGAGCAGTACTTC. It yields the protein CASSLVVTGGSYEQYF. The complete variable domain, with remaining parts taken from reference TRBV7-9 and TRBJ2-7, reads DTGVSQNPRHKITKRGQNVTFRCDPISEHNRLYWYRQTLGQGPEFLTYFQNEAQLEKSRLLSDRFSAERPKGSFSTLEIQRTEQGDSAMYLCASSLVVTGGSYEQYFGPGTRLTVT.

The gene calls are TRBV28 and TRBJ2-5, with TRBD2 identical over 11 bases. The CDR3 is 14 amino acids. V lost 3 bases and J lost 7; bases outside the gene matches: 4. Germline CDR1 is MDHEN and CDR2 is SYDVKM. The CDR3 region has the DNA TGTGCCAGCAGTTTGGGTCTAGCGGGAGGGACCCAGTACTTC. It yields the protein CASSLGLAGGTQYF. Filled out from reference TRBV28 and TRBJ2-5, the complete variable domain reads DVKVTQSSRYLVKRTGEKVFLECVQDMDHENMFWYRQDPGLGLRLIYFSYDVKMKEKGDIPEGYSVSREKKERFSLILESASTNQTSMYLCASSLGLAGGTQYFGPGTRLLVL.

This chain connects TRBV7-3 to TRBJ1-1; 9 bases match TRBD1. CDR3 length equals 16 residues. Trimming took 5 bases from V and 1 from J; bases not matched to a gene: 8. Germline CDR1 and CDR2: SGHTA and FQGTGA. The CDR3 nucleotides are TGTGCCAGCAGCGACCCGGGACAGGGATGGAACACTGAAGCTTTCTTT. This sequence encodes CASSDPGQGWNTEAFF.

The chain combines TRBV30 with TRBJ2-1, with TRBD2 identical over 14 bases. The CDR3 covers 14 residues. V was clipped by 0 bases and J by 11 bases; unmatched bases: 3. Germline V gene sequence: CDR1 GTSNPN, CDR2 SVGIG (reference sequence). Here the CDR3 DNA reads TGTGCCTGGAGTGTTGGGACTAGCGGGAGTAAGCAGTTCTTC. Translating it yields CAWSVGTSGSKQFF.

The chain uses TRBV5-3 and TRBJ2-7; 8 nucleotides align to TRBD1. TRBV5-3 is designated an ORF whose function remains uncertain. The CDR3 runs 16 residues. V gave up 0 bases and J gave up 2 bases; unmatched junction bases: 7. The CDR3 loop is CARSLASRGQTYEQYF. The DNA for the CDR3 is TGTGCCAGAAGCTTGGCCAGCAGGGGGCAGACCTACGAGCAGTACTTC.

The chain recombines TRBV28 with TRBJ2-1; 8 nucleotides line up with TRBD1. This CDR3 is 20 amino acids long. Germline assignment: CDR1 MDHEN and CDR2 SYDVKM. The V gene end was trimmed by 5 bases and the J gene end by 2 bases; junction bases not matched to a gene: 20. CDR3 in amino acids: CASSPDGAVGQGAAYNEQFF. CDR3 coding DNA: TGTGCCAGCAGTCCCGATGGGGCAGTGGGGCAGGGGGCCGCCTACAATGAGCAGTTCTTC.

The chain links TRBV28 to TRBJ2-5, with TRBD1 matching 9 bases. CDR3 length equals 15 residues. CDR1 and CDR2 (germline): MDHEN, SYDVKM. Losses at the gene ends were 2 bases for V and 4 bases for J; bases not matched to a gene: 5. This CDR3 reads CASSLPQTGGETQYF. CDR3 bases: TGTGCCAGCAGTTTACCCCAGACAGGGGGAGAGACCCAGTACTTC.

This chain uses TRBV19 with TRBJ2-1; 12 bases are shared with TRBD2. The CDR3 is 16 amino acids. The V and J ends lost 6 bases and 4 bases, in that order; junction bases with no gene match: 7. CDR1 and CDR2 from the germline V gene are LNHDA and SQIVND (reference sequence). CDR3 in amino acids: CASSHTGTSGYNEQFF. In DNA, the CDR3 is TGTGCCAGTAGCCATACCGGGACTAGCGGGTACAATGAGCAGTTCTTC.

The chain combines TRBV6-1 with TRBJ2-7; 7 bases match TRBD2. Germline V gene sequence: CDR1 MNHNS, CDR2 SASEGT. There are 15 residues in the CDR3. The V gene end was trimmed by 1 base and the J gene end by 3 bases; junction bases not matched to a gene: 6. DNA of the CDR3: TGTGCCAGCAGTGAAGGGGAGGGGCCGTACTACGAGCAGTACTTC. It codes for CASSEGEGPYYEQYF.

The chain joins TRBV3-1 (or the pseudogene TRBV3-2) to TRBJ2-4; 10 bases map to TRBD2. There are 15 residues in the CDR3. From germline, CDR1 is LGHDT and CDR2 YNNKEL (reference sequence). V shed 4 bases, J shed 1 base, and the junction held 1 base outside the gene matches. Here the CDR3 reads CASSPSGSAKNIQYF. The CDR3 DNA is TGTGCCAGCAGCCCTAGCGGGAGTGCCAAAAACATTCAGTACTTC.

The rearrangement links TRBV29-1 to TRBJ2-3; D is unclear. The CDR3 is 13 residues long. In germline, CDR1 is SQVTM, CDR2 ANQGSEA. Trimming cost V 3 bases and J 2 bases, with 9 bases left between them. The CDR3 DNA is TGCAGCGTTGAGCTACTTTCCACAGATACGCAGTATTTT. Translation: CSVELLSTDTQYF.

There are a few counts of this clone. The chain employs TRBV24-1 and TRBJ2-2; D gene uncertain. The CDR3 length is 12 residues. Trimming removed 9 bases from V and 1 base from J, with 5 bases in between. The germline V gene has CDR1 KGHDR and CDR2 SFDVKD. CDR3 amino acids: CATRGNTGELFF. CDR3 nucleotide sequence: TGTGCCACCCGAGGGAACACCGGGGAGCTGTTTTTT.

The chain employs TRBV29-1 and TRBJ2-2; perhaps TRBD2 as D (5 bases). Germline CDR1 is SQVTM and CDR2 is ANQGSEA. There are 16 residues in the CDR3. Trimming shortened V by 5 bases and J by 4 bases, and 20 bases separated the two germline ends. The CDR3 DNA reads TGCAGCGTTAGCTTTCTGGCGGGCCAGATCACCGGGGAGCTGTTTTTT. Protein product: CSVSFLAGQITGELFF.

J is TRBJ1-5 and V is TRBV7-9, with D unclear. Germline CDR1 SEHNR, CDR2 FQNEAQ (reference sequence). This CDR3 comprises 17 residues. Trimming left V 1 base short and J 0 bases short, with 13 bases between. The CDR3 here is CASSLDTLAGSNQPQHF. The DNA of the CDR3 is TGTGCCAGCAGCTTAGATACTTTGGCAGGTAGCAATCAGCCCCAGCATTTT.

The J gene is TRBJ1-2, the V gene TRBV24-1; D uncertain. CDR1 is KGHDR, CDR2 SFDVKD, per germline. Between the trimmed V and J ends, which lost 3 bases and 0 bases, there was a span of 13 bases. The CDR3 has 16 residues. This CDR3 reads CATSDDSFGANYGYTF. The CDR3, as DNA: TGTGCCACCAGTGATGACTCCTTTGGCGCTAACTATGGCTACACCTTC.

The V call is TRBV7-2, the J call TRBJ2-5, with D tentatively TRBD1 (5 bases). Germline CDR1 SGHTA, CDR2 FQGNSA. The CDR3 consists of 12 residues. Trimming removed 5 bases from V and 7 bases from J, with 11 bases in between. CDR3 amino acids: CASSATQGTQYF. CDR3 DNA sequence: TGTGCCAGCAGCGCCACCCAGGGGACCCAGTACTTC.

V gene TRBV20-1 combines with J gene TRBJ2-7, with TRBD2 identical over 14 bases. CDR3 length equals 16 residues. V lost 3 bases and J lost 5; bases outside the gene matches: 9. Germline CDR1 reads DFQATT; CDR2 reads SNEGSKA (reference sequence). The CDR3 loop is CSASPGLAGEKDEQYF. The CDR3 nucleotides read TGCAGTGCTAGTCCGGGACTAGCGGGAGAAAAGGACGAGCAGTACTTC.

This rearrangement joins TRBV3-1 (or the pseudogene TRBV3-2) to TRBJ1-2; TRBD1 matches 7 bases. Germline values: CDR1 LGHDT, CDR2 YNNKEL (reference sequence). This CDR3 contains 15 residues. Germline trimming cut 0 bases from V and 4 bases from J; bases unmatched to any gene: 5. Here the CDR3 reads CASSQESGQLYGYTF. The CDR3 DNA follows: TGTGCCAGCAGCCAAGAATCGGGACAGCTCTATGGCTACACCTTC.

V usage is TRBV27 and J usage is TRBJ1-3, with D maybe TRBD1 (5 bases). V lost 5 bases and J 0 bases, leaving 11 bases between the germline ends. The V gene's germline CDR1 is MNHEY and CDR2 SMNVEV (reference sequence). There are 15 residues in the CDR3. As DNA, the CDR3 is TGTGCCAGCAGTAGGGTCGGGGGCTCTGGAAACACCATATATTTT. Residues: CASSRVGGSGNTIYF.

This chain joins TRBV19 and TRBJ2-3; possible D gene TRBD2, 5 bases. Trimming left V 5 bases short and J 1 base short, with 19 bases between. CDR1 is LNHDA and CDR2 is SQIVND in the germline V gene (reference sequence). This CDR3 contains 17 residues. The CDR3 coding sequence is TGTGCCAGTAGTTCTCGCACGGGGAGATGGGGCACAGATACGCAGTATTTT. Amino acids: CASSSRTGRWGTDTQYF.

The rearrangement links TRBV7-9 to TRBJ2-5; 9 nucleotides line up with TRBD1. This CDR3 contains 15 residues. Unmatched junction bases numbered 9, after V lost 5 bases and J lost 5 bases. Germline CDR1 SEHNR, CDR2 FQNEAQ (reference sequence). CDR3 amino acids: CASSPEQGARETQYF. CDR3 nucleotide sequence: TGTGCCAGCAGCCCGGAACAGGGGGCGCGGGAGACCCAGTACTTC.

This clone showed up just once. V is TRBV9 and J is TRBJ1-1; 7 bases agree with TRBD1. Losses at the gene ends were 0 bases for V and 1 base for J; bases not matched to a gene: 12. Germline assignment: CDR1 SGDLS and CDR2 YYNGEE. The CDR3 runs 18 residues. CDR3 amino acids: CASSVDPTGVGANTEAFF. For the CDR3, the DNA is TGTGCCAGCAGCGTAGACCCTACAGGGGTGGGGGCGAACACTGAAGCTTTCTTT.

The chain employs TRBV27 and TRBJ1-5, with 8 positions matching TRBD1. J lost 0 bases, V lost 3 bases, and 1 base had no gene match. The CDR3 length is 15 residues. The germline V gene has CDR1 MNHEY and CDR2 SMNVEV (reference sequence). CDR3 residues: CASSLGQASNQPQHF. As DNA, the CDR3 is TGTGCCAGCAGTTTGGGACAGGCTAGCAATCAGCCCCAGCATTTT.

The DNA of the CDR3 is TGTGCCAGCAGGGAATCAGGCCTCTATGGCTACACCTTC. Its translation: CASRESGLYGYTF. The J gene is TRBJ1-2, the V gene TRBV12-3 or TRBV12-4; D gene unclear. This CDR3 contains 13 residues. V lost 6 bases and J 4 bases, leaving 12 bases between the germline ends.

The rearrangement links TRBV6-2 or TRBV6-3 to TRBJ1-3; the D is unclear. Trimming stripped 5 bases from V and 0 bases from J, with 8 bases between. Germline V gene sequence: CDR1 MNHEY, CDR2 SVGEGT. The CDR3 runs 14 residues. The CDR3 coding sequence is TGTGCCAGCAGTCTCGGGATCTCTGGAAACACCATATATTTT. Translating it yields CASSLGISGNTIYF.